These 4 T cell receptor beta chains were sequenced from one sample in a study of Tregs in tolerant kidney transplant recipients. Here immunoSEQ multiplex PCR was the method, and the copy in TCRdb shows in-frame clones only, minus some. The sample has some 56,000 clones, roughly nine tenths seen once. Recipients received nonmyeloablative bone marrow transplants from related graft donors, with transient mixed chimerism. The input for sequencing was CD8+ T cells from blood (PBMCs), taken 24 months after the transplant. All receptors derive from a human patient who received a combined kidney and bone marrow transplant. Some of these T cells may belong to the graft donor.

CDR3 nucleotides: TGCAGCGTGGAGGCAAACACTGAAGCTTTCTTT. Translation gives CSVEANTEAFF. This chain joins TRBV29-1 and TRBJ1-1; D unclear. CDR3 length: 11 residues. CDR1 and CDR2 (germline): SQVTM, ANQGSEA. Deletions cut 6 bases from V and 2 bases from J, with 7 bases between.

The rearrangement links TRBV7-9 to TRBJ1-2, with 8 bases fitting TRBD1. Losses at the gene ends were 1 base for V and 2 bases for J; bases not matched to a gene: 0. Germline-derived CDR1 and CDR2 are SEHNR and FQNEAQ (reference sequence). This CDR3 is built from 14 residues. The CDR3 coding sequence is TGTGCCAGCAGCTTAGGGACAGGGAACTATGGCTACACCTTC. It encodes CASSLGTGNYGYTF.

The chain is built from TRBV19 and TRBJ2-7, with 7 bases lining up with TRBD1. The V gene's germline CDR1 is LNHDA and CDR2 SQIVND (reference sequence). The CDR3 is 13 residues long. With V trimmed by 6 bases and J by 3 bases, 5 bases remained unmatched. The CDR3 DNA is TGTGCCAGTAGCACGTACAGGGGCTACGAGCAGTACTTC. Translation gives CASSTYRGYEQYF.

The CDR3 DNA reads TGTGCCAGCAGTTTATCCGGGAAGGCCGGGGAGCTGTTTTTT. Translated: CASSLSGKAGELFF. The gene calls are TRBV27 and TRBJ2-2, with D possibly being TRBD2 (5 bases). CDR3 length: 14 amino acids. V dropped 0 bases and J dropped 6 bases, with 8 bases sitting between them. CDR1 MNHEY and CDR2 SMNVEV come from the germline V gene (reference sequence).